Each of the 8 T cell receptor beta chains below was sequenced from the same sample in a study of identical twins' blood T cells. TCRdb passed the 5' RACE reads through MiXCR, listing each CDR3 protein once. The data contain roughly 340,000 distinct CDR3 sequences, roughly 31% of them singletons. The sample comprised PBMCs. These receptors came from a woman aged 18-49 years in good health.

With respect to this clonotype: A junction boundary mismatches the germline segment, possibly from a read error. The V and J genes are TRBV29-1 and TRBJ2-2, with 9 bases lining up with TRBD1. The CDR3 sequence is 13 residues long. Germline values: CDR1 SQVTM, CDR2 ANQGSEA. CDR3 sequence reads: CRVGTGWAGELFF. The CDR3 DNA follows: TGCAGAGTTGGGACAGGGTGGGCCGGGGAGCTGTTTTTT.

The chain has TRBV30 and TRBJ1-5; D not resolved. This CDR3 contains 13 residues. Trimming left V 0 bases short and J 3 bases short, with 6 bases between. Per the germline V gene, CDR1 is GTSNPN and CDR2 is SVGIG (reference sequence). This CDR3 reads CAWSVSANQPQHF. The DNA for the CDR3 is TGTGCCTGGAGTGTTTCAGCCAATCAGCCCCAGCATTTT.

This clonotype was picked up a small number of times. The J gene is TRBJ1-1, the V gene TRBV29-1; no definite D call. Germline CDR1 reads SQVTM; CDR2 reads ANQGSEA. The CDR3 totals 12 residues. V lost 6 bases and J 0 bases, leaving 8 bases between the germline ends. This chain's CDR3 is CSVLPMNTEAFF. Here the CDR3 DNA reads TGCAGCGTCCTTCCCATGAACACTGAAGCTTTCTTT.

The genes are TRBV20-1 and TRBJ1-4; 9 bases are shared with TRBD1. The V gene end was trimmed by 0 bases and the J gene end by 5 bases; junction bases not matched to a gene: 1. The germline V gene encodes CDR1 DFQATT and CDR2 SNEGSKA (reference sequence). The CDR3 contains 14 residues. CDR3 sequence: CSAREGTGNEKLFF. CDR3 coding DNA: TGCAGTGCTAGAGAGGGGACAGGGAATGAAAAACTGTTTTTT.

This clonotype has a handful of counts. The chain couples TRBV20-1 to TRBJ1-5; 9 positions match TRBD1. The J segment lost 3 bases and the V segment lost 2 bases, leaving 11 bases of the junction unmatched. CDR3 length: 17 amino acids. Germline CDR1 and CDR2: DFQATT and SNEGSKA (reference sequence). The CDR3 DNA reads TGCAGTGCTAGAAGCCCCTTCACAGGGGGCCTCAATCAGCCCCAGCATTTT. Its translation is CSARSPFTGGLNQPQHF.

This clonotype has a count of ten or more. The chain combines TRBV5-6 with TRBJ1-1, with 7 bases that match TRBD1. V was pared by 5 bases and J by 3 bases, with 10 bases of the junction left unmatched. The CDR3 contains 15 residues. The germline V gene encodes CDR1 SGHDT and CDR2 YYEEEE. The CDR3 coding sequence is TGTGCCAGCAGTCAGAAACAGGGGCCCTACACTGAAGCTTTCTTT. Residues: CASSQKQGPYTEAFF.

This clonotype was recorded at least ten times. The V gene is TRBV6-1, the J gene TRBJ1-5, with a possible D match to TRBD1 (6 bases). Germline lookup yields CDR1 MNHNS and CDR2 SASEGT. This CDR3 is 14 amino acids long. The V end lost 9 bases, the J end lost 4 bases, and 16 bases lay between the germline ends. Here the CDR3 reads CASSPTGSNQPQHF. The CDR3 DNA reads as TGTGCCAGTAGTCCTACAGGGAGTAATCAGCCCCAGCATTTT.

On this clonotype: A much bigger clone sits one base away, suggesting this may be a read error. The chain employs TRBV29-1 and TRBJ2-2; tentatively, D is TRBD1 (5 bases). Germline V gene lookup returns CDR1 SQVTM and CDR2 ANQGSEA. Trimming took off 6 bases at V and 2 bases at J, with 13 bases between the two ends. The CDR3 consists of 14 residues. DNA for the CDR3: TGCAGCGTAATAGGGGTCCCCAACACCGGGGAGCTGTTTTTT. This sequence encodes CSVIGVPNTGELFF.